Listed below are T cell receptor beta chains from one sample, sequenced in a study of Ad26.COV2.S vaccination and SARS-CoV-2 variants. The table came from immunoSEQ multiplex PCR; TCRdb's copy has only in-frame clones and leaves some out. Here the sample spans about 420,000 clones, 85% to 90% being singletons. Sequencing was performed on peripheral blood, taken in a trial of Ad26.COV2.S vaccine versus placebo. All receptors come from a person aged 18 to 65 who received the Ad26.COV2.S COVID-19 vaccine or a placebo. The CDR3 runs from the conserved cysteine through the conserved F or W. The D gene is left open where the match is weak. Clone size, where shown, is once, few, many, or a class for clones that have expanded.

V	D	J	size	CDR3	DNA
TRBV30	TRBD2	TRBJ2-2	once	CAWSVGGDTGELFF	TGTGCCTGGAGTGTGGGGGGGGACACCGGGGAGCTGTTTTTT
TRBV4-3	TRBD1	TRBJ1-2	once	CASSQVAGTGAGYTF	TGCGCCAGCAGCCAAGTGGCCGGGACAGGGGCCGGCTACACCTTC
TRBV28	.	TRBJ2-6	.	CASSFYPGSGSGANVLTF	TGTGCCAGCAGTTTCTACCCAGGAAGTGGTTCTGGGGCCAACGTCCTGACTTTC
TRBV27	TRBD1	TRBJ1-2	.	CASSLQGAAGYTF	TGTGCCAGCAGTCTACAGGGGGCGGCTGGCTACACCTTC
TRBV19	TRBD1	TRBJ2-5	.	CASSRGTGQSKETQYF	TGTGCCAGTAGTAGAGGGACAGGACAGAGTAAAGAGACCCAGTACTTC
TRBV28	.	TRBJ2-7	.	CASSVDSQYEQYF	TGTGCCAGCAGTGTCGACAGCCAATACGAGCAGTACTTC
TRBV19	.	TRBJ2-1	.	CASTIGSNEQFF	TGTGCCAGTACCATAGGGAGCAATGAGCAGTTCTTC
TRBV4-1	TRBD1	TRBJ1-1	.	CASSHENRGTGAFF	TGCGCCAGCAGCCATGAGAACAGGGGTACGGGGGCTTTCTTT
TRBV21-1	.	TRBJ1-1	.	CASSARKERRELGNTEAFF	TGTGCCAGCAGCGCCCGGAAGGAGAGACGGGAATTGGGGAACACTGAAGCTTTCTTT
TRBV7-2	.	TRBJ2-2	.	CASSLSPESYRELFF	TGTGCCAGCAGCTTATCCCCGGAAAGCTACCGGGAGCTGTTTTTT
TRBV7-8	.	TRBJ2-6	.	CASSFSGQAGANVLTF	TGTGCCAGCAGCTTTTCAGGGCAAGCTGGGGCCAACGTCCTGACTTTC
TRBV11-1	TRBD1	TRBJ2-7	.	CASSSGQGYSYEQYF	TGTGCCAGCAGCTCCGGACAGGGCTACTCCTACGAGCAGTACTTC
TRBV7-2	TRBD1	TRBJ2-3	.	CASRPGTGYTDTQYF	TGTGCCAGCAGGCCCGGGACAGGATACACAGATACGCAGTATTTT
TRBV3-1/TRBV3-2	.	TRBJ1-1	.	CATTRTTRDTEAFF	TGTGCCACCACACGCACAACTCGGGATACTGAAGCTTTCTTT
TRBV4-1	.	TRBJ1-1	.	CASSQDPGRGNTEAFF	TGCGCCAGCAGCCAAGATCCGGGCAGGGGAAACACTGAAGCTTTCTTT
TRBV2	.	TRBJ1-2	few	CASSEPGKDGYTF	TGTGCCAGCAGTGAACCAGGGAAGGATGGCTACACCTTC
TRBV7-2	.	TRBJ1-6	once	CASSLFGQENSPLHF	TGTGCCAGCAGCCTCTTCGGGCAGGAAAATTCACCCCTCCACTTT
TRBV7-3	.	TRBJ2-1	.	CASSALSGGYNEQFF	TGTGCCAGCAGCGCTCTCTCCGGGGGCTACAATGAGCAGTTCTTC
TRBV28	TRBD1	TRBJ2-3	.	CASLDRGRTDTQYF	TGTGCCAGCCTCGACAGGGGGCGGACAGATACGCAGTATTTT
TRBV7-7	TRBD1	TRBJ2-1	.	CASSLVTGGDGEQFF	TGTGCTAGCAGCTTAGTCACAGGGGGAGACGGTGAGCAGTTCTTC
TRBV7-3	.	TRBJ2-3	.	CASSLSPASPTQYF	TGTGCCAGCAGCTTAAGTCCCGCTAGCCCTACGCAGTATTTT
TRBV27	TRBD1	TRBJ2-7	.	CASRQETGVSSYEQYF	TGTGCCAGCAGACAGGAGACAGGGGTGAGCTCCTACGAGCAGTACTTC
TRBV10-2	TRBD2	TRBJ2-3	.	CASSPTGTSGGNTQYF	TGCGCCAGCAGTCCTACCGGGACTAGCGGGGGGAATACGCAGTATTTT
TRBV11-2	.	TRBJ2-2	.	CASSLWETRFF	TGTGCCAGCAGCTTATGGGAAACACGGTTTTTT
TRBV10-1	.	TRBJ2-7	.	CASSETRGSEGGNYEQYF	TGCGCCAGCAGTGAAACTCGGGGGAGCGAAGGGGGTAACTACGAGCAGTACTTC
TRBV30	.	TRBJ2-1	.	CAWSVAPGGAFYNEQFF	TGTGCCTGGAGTGTAGCCCCTGGGGGCGCCTTCTACAATGAGCAGTTCTTC
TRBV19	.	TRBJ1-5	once	CASSASPWGQPQHF	TGTGCCAGTAGTGCCAGCCCCTGGGGTCAGCCCCAGCATTTT
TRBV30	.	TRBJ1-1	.	CAWSVFGDTEAFF	TGTGCCTGGAGTGTATTCGGTGACACTGAAGCTTTCTTT
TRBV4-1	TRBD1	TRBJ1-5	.	CASSQDLRGQGRFQDQPQHF	TGCGCCAGCAGCCAAGACTTGAGAGGACAGGGAAGGTTTCAAGATCAGCCCCAGCATTTT
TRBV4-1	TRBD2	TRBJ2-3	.	CASSQGRGGAADTQYF	TGCGCCAGCAGCCAAGGTCGCGGGGGGGCCGCAGATACGCAGTATTTT
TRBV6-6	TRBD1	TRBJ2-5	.	CASSYPGTEETQYF	TGTGCCAGCAGTTACCCCGGGACAGAAGAGACCCAGTACTTC
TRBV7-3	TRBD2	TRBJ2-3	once	CASSLGTSGGFRGTQYF	TGTGCCAGCAGCCTCGGGACTAGCGGGGGTTTTCGTGGTACGCAGTATTTT
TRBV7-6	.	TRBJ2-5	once	CASSLRPGGQETQYF	TGTGCCAGCAGCCTACGACCTGGGGGCCAAGAGACCCAGTACTTC
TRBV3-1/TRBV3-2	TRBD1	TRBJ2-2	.	CASSPRTGVTGELFF	TGTGCCAGCAGCCCTCGGACAGGGGTCACCGGGGAGCTGTTTTTT
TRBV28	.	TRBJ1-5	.	CASSSFSGSEGLSNQPQHF	TGTGCCAGCAGTTCGTTTTCGGGCTCGGAGGGACTTTCAAATCAGCCCCAGCATTTT
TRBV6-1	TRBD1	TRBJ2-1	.	CASSDRDSLYNEQFF	TGTGCCAGCAGTGACCGGGACAGCCTCTACAATGAGCAGTTCTTC
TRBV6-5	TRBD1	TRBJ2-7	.	CASSSGQGLSYEQYF	TGTGCCAGCAGTTCGGGACAGGGGCTCTCCTACGAGCAGTACTTC
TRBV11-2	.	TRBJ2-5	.	CASSFDRQVQETQYF	TGTGCCAGCAGCTTTGACAGACAGGTCCAAGAGACCCAGTACTTC
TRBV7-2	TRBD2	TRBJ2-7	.	CASSFSGGAYEQYF	TGTGCCAGCAGCTTTAGCGGGGGGGCGTACGAGCAGTACTTC
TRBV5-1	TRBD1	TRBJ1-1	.	CASSLARGFTEAFF	TGCGCCAGCAGCTTGGCCAGGGGGTTCACTGAAGCTTTCTTT
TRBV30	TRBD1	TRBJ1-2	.	CAWSADRNYGYTF	TGTGCCTGGAGCGCGGACAGGAACTATGGCTACACCTTC